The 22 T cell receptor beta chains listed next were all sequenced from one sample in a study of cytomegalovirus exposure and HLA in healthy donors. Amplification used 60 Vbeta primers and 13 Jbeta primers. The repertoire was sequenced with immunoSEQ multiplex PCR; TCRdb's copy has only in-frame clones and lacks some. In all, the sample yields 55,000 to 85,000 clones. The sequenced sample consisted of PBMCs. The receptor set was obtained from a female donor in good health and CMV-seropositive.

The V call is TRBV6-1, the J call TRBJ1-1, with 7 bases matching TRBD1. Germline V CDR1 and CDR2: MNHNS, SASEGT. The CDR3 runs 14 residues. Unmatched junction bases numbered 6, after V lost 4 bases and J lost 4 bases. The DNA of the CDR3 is TGTGCCAGCAGTGCCTTCCAGGGGGGCACTGAAGCTTTCTTT. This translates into CASSAFQGGTEAFF.

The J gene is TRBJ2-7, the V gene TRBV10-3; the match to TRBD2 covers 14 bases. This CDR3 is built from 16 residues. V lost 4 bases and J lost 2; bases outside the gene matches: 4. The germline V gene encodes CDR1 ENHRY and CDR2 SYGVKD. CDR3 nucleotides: TGTGCCATCAGTGTCGGGACTAGCGGGAGTCCCTACGAGCAGTACTTC. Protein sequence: CAISVGTSGSPYEQYF.

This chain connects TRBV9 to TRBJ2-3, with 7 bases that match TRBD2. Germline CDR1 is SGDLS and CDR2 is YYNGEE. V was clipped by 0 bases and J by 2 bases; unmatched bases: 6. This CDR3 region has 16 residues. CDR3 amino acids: CASSVGPSGVTDTQYF. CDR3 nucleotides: TGTGCCAGCAGCGTAGGTCCTAGCGGTGTCACAGATACGCAGTATTTT.

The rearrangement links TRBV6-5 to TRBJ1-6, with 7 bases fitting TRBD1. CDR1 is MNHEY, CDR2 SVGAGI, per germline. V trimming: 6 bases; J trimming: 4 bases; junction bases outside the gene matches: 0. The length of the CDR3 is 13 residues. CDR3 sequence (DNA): TGTGCCAGCAGGACAGGGTATAATTCACCCCTCCACTTT. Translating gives CASRTGYNSPLHF.

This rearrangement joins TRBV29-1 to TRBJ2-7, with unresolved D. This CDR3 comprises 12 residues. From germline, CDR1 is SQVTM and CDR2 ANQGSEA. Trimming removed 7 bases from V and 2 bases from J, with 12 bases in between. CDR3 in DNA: TGCAGCGCTACTACTCCCACCTACGAGCAGTACTTC. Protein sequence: CSATTPTYEQYF.

The CDR3 DNA reads TGTGCCCGGAGGGAGTGGTGCGAGCAGTACTTC. Protein: CARREWCEQYF. The chain uses TRBV7-8 and TRBJ2-7; perhaps TRBD2 as D (6 bases). Trimming removed 11 bases from V and 6 bases from J, with 14 bases in between. Germline V gene lookup returns CDR1 SGHVS and CDR2 FQNEAQ. This CDR3 is built from 11 residues.

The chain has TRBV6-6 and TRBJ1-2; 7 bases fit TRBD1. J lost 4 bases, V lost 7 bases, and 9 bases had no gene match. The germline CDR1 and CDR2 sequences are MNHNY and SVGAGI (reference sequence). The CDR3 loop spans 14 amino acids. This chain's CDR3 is CASNIRDSPYGYTF. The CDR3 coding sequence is TGTGCCAGCAACATCCGGGACAGCCCCTATGGCTACACCTTC.

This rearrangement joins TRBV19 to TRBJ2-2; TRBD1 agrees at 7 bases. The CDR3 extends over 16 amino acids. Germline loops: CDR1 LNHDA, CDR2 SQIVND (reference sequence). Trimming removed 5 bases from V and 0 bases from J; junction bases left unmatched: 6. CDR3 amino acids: CASSLGQEPNTGELFF. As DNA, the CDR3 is TGTGCCAGTAGTTTAGGACAGGAGCCGAACACCGGGGAGCTGTTTTTT.

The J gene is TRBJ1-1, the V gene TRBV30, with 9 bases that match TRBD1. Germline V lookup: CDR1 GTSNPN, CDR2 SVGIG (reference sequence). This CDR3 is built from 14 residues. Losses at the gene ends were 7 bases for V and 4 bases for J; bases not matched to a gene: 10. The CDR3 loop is CASRTGVLGTEAFF. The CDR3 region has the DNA TGTGCCTCCCGGACAGGGGTCTTGGGCACTGAAGCTTTCTTT.

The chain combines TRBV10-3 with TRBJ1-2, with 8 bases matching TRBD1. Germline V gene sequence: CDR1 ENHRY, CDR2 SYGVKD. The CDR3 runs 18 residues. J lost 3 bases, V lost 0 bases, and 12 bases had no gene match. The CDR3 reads CAISESMVPGTGDYGYTF. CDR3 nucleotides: TGTGCCATCAGTGAGTCGATGGTCCCCGGGACAGGAGACTATGGCTACACCTTC.

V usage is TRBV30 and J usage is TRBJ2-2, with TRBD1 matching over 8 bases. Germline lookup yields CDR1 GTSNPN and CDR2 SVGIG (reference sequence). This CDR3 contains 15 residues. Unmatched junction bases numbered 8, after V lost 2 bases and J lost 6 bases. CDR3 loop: CAWSPPDRAAGELFF. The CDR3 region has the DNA TGTGCCTGGAGTCCTCCGGACAGGGCGGCCGGGGAGCTGTTTTTT. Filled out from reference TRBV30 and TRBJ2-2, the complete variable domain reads SQTIHQWPATLVQPVGSPLSLECTVEGTSNPNLYWYRQAAGRGLQLLFYSVGIGQISSEVPQNLSASRPQDRQFILSSKKLLLSDSGFYLCAWSPPDRAAGELFFGEGSRLTVL.

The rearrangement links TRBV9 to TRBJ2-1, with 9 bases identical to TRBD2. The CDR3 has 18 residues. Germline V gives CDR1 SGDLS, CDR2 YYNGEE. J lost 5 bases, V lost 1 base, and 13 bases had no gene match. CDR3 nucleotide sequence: TGTGCCAGCAGCGTACCTCGAGGCGGGGGGGAATATAACAATGAGCAGTTCTTC. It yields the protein CASSVPRGGGEYNNEQFF.

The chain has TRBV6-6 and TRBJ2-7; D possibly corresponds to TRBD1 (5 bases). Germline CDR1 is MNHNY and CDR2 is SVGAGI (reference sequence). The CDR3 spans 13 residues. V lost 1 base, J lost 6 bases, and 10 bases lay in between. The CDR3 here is CASSYLQGSEQYF. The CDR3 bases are TGTGCCAGCAGTTACTTGCAGGGAAGCGAGCAGTACTTC.

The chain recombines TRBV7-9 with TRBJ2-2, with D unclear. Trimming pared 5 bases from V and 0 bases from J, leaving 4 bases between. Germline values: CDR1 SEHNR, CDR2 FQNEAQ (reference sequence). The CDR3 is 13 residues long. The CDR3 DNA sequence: TGTGCCAGCAGCCACACGAACACCGGGGAGCTGTTTTTT. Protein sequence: CASSHTNTGELFF.

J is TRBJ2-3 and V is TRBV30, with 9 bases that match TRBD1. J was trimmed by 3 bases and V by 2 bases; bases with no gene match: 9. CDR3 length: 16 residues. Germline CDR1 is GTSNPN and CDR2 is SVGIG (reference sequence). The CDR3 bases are TGTGCCTGGAGTACCCTGACAGGGGGAATGACAGATACGCAGTATTTT. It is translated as CAWSTLTGGMTDTQYF.

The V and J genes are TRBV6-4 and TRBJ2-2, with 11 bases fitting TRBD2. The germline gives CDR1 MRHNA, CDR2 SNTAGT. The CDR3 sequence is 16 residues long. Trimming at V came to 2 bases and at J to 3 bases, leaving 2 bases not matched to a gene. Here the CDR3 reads CASSDNSGRDTGELFF. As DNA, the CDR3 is TGTGCCAGCAGTGACAATAGCGGGAGGGACACCGGGGAGCTGTTTTTT.

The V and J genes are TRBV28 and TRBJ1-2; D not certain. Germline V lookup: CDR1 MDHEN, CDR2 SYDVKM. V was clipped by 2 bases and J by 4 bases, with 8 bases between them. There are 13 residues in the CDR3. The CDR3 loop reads CASSLVVPYGYTF. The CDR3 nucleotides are TGTGCCAGCAGTTTAGTAGTTCCCTATGGCTACACCTTC.

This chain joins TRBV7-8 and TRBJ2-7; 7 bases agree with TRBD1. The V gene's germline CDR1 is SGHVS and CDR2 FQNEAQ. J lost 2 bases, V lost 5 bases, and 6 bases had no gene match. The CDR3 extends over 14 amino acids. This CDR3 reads CASSPTGTAYEQYF. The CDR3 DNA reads TGTGCCAGCAGCCCCACCGGGACAGCCTACGAGCAGTACTTC.

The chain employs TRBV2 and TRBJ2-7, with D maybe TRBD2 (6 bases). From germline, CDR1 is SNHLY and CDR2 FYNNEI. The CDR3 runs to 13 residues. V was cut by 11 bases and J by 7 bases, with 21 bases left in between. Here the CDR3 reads CALQRGLGGEQYF. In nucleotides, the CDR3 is TGTGCCCTCCAGAGGGGACTTGGGGGAGAGCAGTACTTC.

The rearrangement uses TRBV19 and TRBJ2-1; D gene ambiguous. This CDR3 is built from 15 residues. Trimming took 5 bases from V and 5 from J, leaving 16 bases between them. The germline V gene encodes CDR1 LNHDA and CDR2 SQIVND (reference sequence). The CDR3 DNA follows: TGTGCCAGTAGTGAACTCCCGGCGAGCGACAATGAGCAGTTCTTC. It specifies CASSELPASDNEQFF. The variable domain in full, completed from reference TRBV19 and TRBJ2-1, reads DGGITQSPKYLFRKEGQNVTLSCEQNLNHDAMYWYRQDPGQGLRLIYYSQIVNDFQKGDIAEGYSVSREKKESFPLTVTSAQKNPTAFYLCASSELPASDNEQFFGPGTRLTVL.

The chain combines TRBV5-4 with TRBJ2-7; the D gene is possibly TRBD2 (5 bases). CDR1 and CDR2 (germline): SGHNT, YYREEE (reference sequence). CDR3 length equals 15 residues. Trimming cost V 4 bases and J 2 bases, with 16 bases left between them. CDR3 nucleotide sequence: TGTGCCAGCAGCCGGGGTGTGGCGAACCCCTACGAGCAGTACTTC. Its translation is CASSRGVANPYEQYF. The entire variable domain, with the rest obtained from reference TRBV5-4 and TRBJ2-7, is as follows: ETGVTQSPTHLIKTRGQQVTLRCSSQSGHNTVSWYQQALGQGPQFIFQYYREEENGRGNFPPRFSGLQFPNYSSELNVNALELDDSALYLCASSRGVANPYEQYFGPGTRLTVT.

CDR3 residues: CASSLEGGRGNEQYF. CDR3 in DNA: TGCGCCAGCAGCTTGGAAGGTGGGCGGGGCAACGAGCAGTACTTC. This chain uses TRBV5-1 with TRBJ2-7; D possibly corresponds to TRBD2 (6 bases). The CDR3 covers 15 residues. Trimming removed 0 bases from V and 5 bases from J, with 15 bases in between. In germline, CDR1 is SGHRS, CDR2 YFSETQ.